This is a list of T cell receptor beta chains from one sample in a study of blood T cells in healthy people across ages. TCRdb reprocessed the 5' RACE reads with MiXCR, giving one entry per CDR3 protein. This table holds more than 650,000 distinct CDR3 sequences, approximately 21% found once. The source material was blood. These TCRs come from a man aged 70 or older in good health. CDR3s include the opening cysteine and the closing phenylalanine or tryptophan. The D gene is left open where the match is weak. Rows give clone size only sometimes, using once, few, many, or a class for an expanded clone.

j_gene | d_gene | v_gene | abundance | CDR3aa | CDR3nt
TRBJ2-3 | TRBD2 | TRBV7-6 | . | CASSASGGVRGTQYF | TGTGCCAGCAGTGCGAGCGGGGGGGTTCGGGGTACGCAGTATTTT
TRBJ1-2 | . | TRBV28 | . | CASGVGGYTF | TGTGCCAGCGGCGTGGGGGGCTACACCTTC
TRBJ1-1 | . | TRBV7-2 | many | CASSFVTGNTEAFF | TGTGCCAGCAGCTTCGTGACAGGGAACACTGAAGCTTTCTTT
TRBJ1-1 | . | TRBV5-6 | . | CASGNRENTEAFF | TGTGCCAGCGGAAATCGGGAGAACACTGAAGCTTTCTTT
TRBJ1-6 | . | TRBV4-2 | . | CASSQDPRGKNSPLHF | TGTGCCAGCAGCCAAGATCCTCGGGGGAAGAATTCACCCCTCCACTTT
TRBJ1-5 | . | TRBV9 | . | CASSVEGLPRSNQPQHF | TGTGCCAGCAGCGTAGAGGGACTCCCGAGGAGCAATCAGCCCCAGCATTTT
TRBJ1-4 | . | TRBV7-2 | few | CASSPLIGKLFF | TGTGCCAGCAGCCCCCTCATCGGAAAACTGTTTTTT
TRBJ2-3 | . | TRBV19 | few | CATKSSGPTDTQYF | TGTGCCACCAAATCGAGCGGGCCCACAGATACGCAGTATTTT
TRBJ2-1 | TRBD2 | TRBV6-2/TRBV6-3 | few | CASNKLGLAYNEQFF | TGTGCCAGCAACAAGCTGGGACTAGCCTACAATGAGCAGTTCTTC
TRBJ2-7 | TRBD2 | TRBV20-1 | . | CSADTSGGSYEQYF | TGCAGTGCCGATACTAGCGGTGGATCCTACGAGCAGTACTTC
TRBJ2-3 | . | TRBV11-2 | . | CASSLSYEGTQYF | TGTGCCAGCAGCTTATCTTATGAGGGTACGCAGTATTTT
TRBJ1-5 | . | TRBV20-1 | . | CSARDTPYNQPQHF | TGCAGTGCTAGAGATACGCCCTACAATCAGCCCCAGCATTTT
TRBJ1-5 | . | TRBV7-8 | few | CASSLGLGRINQPQHF | TGTGCCAGCAGCTTAGGTCTGGGACGGATCAATCAGCCCCAGCATTTT
TRBJ2-1 | . | TRBV12-3/TRBV12-4 | few | CASSFVTRHNEQFF | TGTGCCAGCAGTTTCGTGACTAGACATAATGAGCAGTTCTTC
TRBJ1-3 | TRBD1 | TRBV20-1 | . | CSARSGTVGNTIYF | TGCAGTGCTAGATCCGGGACAGTGGGTAACACCATATATTTT
TRBJ1-5 | . | TRBV6-2/TRBV6-3 | . | CASRPQGSSNQPQHF | TGTGCCAGCAGACCACAGGGCAGTAGCAATCAGCCCCAGCATTTT
TRBJ1-3 | . | TRBV7-2 | . | CASRLASTSSGNTIYF | TGTGCCAGCAGACTTGCCTCCACAAGCTCTGGAAACACCATATATTTT
TRBJ1-5 | TRBD1 | TRBV7-8 | . | CASSLTGGTGQPQHF | TGTGCCAGCAGCTTAACAGGGGGAACAGGTCAGCCCCAGCATTTT
TRBJ2-4 | TRBD2 | TRBV25-1 | many | CASSPGGVAKNIQYF | TGTGCCAGCAGCCCGGGAGGGGTAGCCAAAAACATTCAGTACTTC
TRBJ2-1 | . | TRBV3-1 | few | CASSLQREQFF | TGTGCCAGCAGCCTCCAGCGGGAGCAGTTCTTC
TRBJ2-1 | TRBD2 | TRBV28 | few | CAGSLSLAAYNEQFF | TGTGCCGGCAGTTTAAGTCTAGCGGCTTACAATGAGCAGTTCTTC
TRBJ2-7 | TRBD2 | TRBV20-1 | many | CSATRLLTSGGYEQYF | TGCAGTGCTACCCGACTACTGACTAGCGGGGGTTACGAGCAGTACTTC
TRBJ2-1 | . | TRBV12-3/TRBV12-4 | few | CASSLRQVGTNEQFF | TGTGCCAGCAGTTTAAGACAGGTTGGGACCAATGAGCAGTTCTTC
TRBJ2-3 | TRBD2 | TRBV6-1 | few | CASTPSLAGGPSMSTDTQYF | TGTGCCAGCACCCCTTCGCTAGCGGGAGGGCCAAGTATGAGTACAGATACGCAGTATTTT
TRBJ1-4 | . | TRBV6-5 | . | CASSYFEGYEKLFF | TGTGCCAGCAGCTACTTCGAAGGATACGAAAAACTGTTTTTT
TRBJ1-3 | . | TRBV11-2 | few | CASSLTDYSGNIIYF | TGTGCCAGCAGCTTGACAGACTACTCTGGAAACATCATATATTTT
TRBJ2-3 | TRBD2 | TRBV6-1 | few | CASCRSETSGSLYTQYF | TGTGCCAGCTGCCGATCCGAAACTAGCGGGAGTTTGTATACGCAGTATTTT
TRBJ2-3 | . | TRBV9 | few | CASKGDFTDTQYF | TGTGCCAGCAAGGGGGACTTCACAGATACGCAGTATTTT
TRBJ2-1 | TRBD2 | TRBV11-2 | few | CASSSTSLVEQFF | TGTGCCAGCAGCTCGACTAGCCTGGTTGAGCAGTTCTTC
TRBJ1-2 | . | TRBV12-3/TRBV12-4 | many | CASSLNGPTNYGYTF | TGTGCCAGCAGTTTAAATGGGCCCACTAACTATGGCTACACCTTC
TRBJ2-1 | . | TRBV9 | few | CASSVGTSEYNEQFF | TGTGCCAGCAGCGTCGGTACCTCGGAGTACAATGAGCAGTTCTTC
TRBJ2-6 | . | TRBV12-3/TRBV12-4 | . | CASSLGRGAGANVLTF | TGTGCCAGCAGTTTAGGCAGGGGGGCTGGGGCCAACGTCCTGACTTTC
TRBJ2-7 | TRBD2 | TRBV6-2/TRBV6-3 | few | CASSRLAGGKREQYF | TGTGCCAGCAGCCGACTAGCGGGGGGGAAGAGGGAGCAGTACTTC
TRBJ2-3 | . | TRBV20-1 | medium-sized | CSAREMVSSDTQYF | TGCAGTGCTAGAGAAATGGTATCCTCAGATACGCAGTATTTT
TRBJ1-1 | TRBD1 | TRBV20-1 | few | CSARQGETEAFF | TGCAGTGCTAGACAGGGGGAAACTGAAGCTTTCTTT
TRBJ1-1 | . | TRBV20-1 | . | CSAGGQFTEAFF | TGCAGTGCCGGCGGACAGTTCACTGAAGCTTTCTTT
TRBJ2-3 | . | TRBV5-4 | many | CASSAQADTQYF | TGTGCCAGCAGCGCCCAGGCAGATACGCAGTATTTT
TRBJ2-3 | TRBD2 | TRBV3-1 | . | CASSHISGGGTDTQYF | TGTGCCAGCAGCCATATTAGCGGGGGAGGCACAGATACGCAGTATTTT
TRBJ1-2 | . | TRBV20-1 | . | CSAPAIAAGGYTF | TGCAGTGCTCCTGCAATAGCAGCAGGTGGCTACACCTTC
TRBJ1-4 | . | TRBV20-1 | many | CSARDRGPFGYEKLFF | TGCAGTGCTAGAGATCGGGGTCCTTTCGGGTATGAAAAACTGTTTTTT
TRBJ1-1 | . | TRBV30 | . | CAWRAGRVTEAFF | TGTGCCTGGAGAGCGGGACGGGTCACTGAAGCTTTCTTT
TRBJ2-5 | . | TRBV19 | once | CASSMASLETGTQYF | TGTGCCAGTAGTATGGCTAGCCTTGAGACCGGGACCCAGTACTTC